The 14 T cell receptor beta chains presented below share a single source sample, sequenced in a study of cytomegalovirus exposure and HLA in healthy donors. The PCR used 60 Vbeta and 13 Jbeta primers. The assay was immunoSEQ multiplex PCR, and TCRdb's table has in-frame clones only and misses some. The data contain approximately 290,000 clones, 75% to 90% of them seen just once; the ten biggest clones take up roughly 0.3%. The sequenced sample consisted of PBMCs. The receptors here all came from a girl aged 2-10 years in good health and CMV-seronegative.

The chain combines TRBV5-1 with TRBJ2-1; D is perhaps TRBD2 (6 bases). The CDR3 totals 17 residues. Germline-derived CDR1 and CDR2 are SGHRS and YFSETQ. V was shortened by 7 bases and J by 3 bases, with 23 bases between the two germline ends. CDR3 in DNA: TGCGCCAGCTCCCCTTCTCCCGGGGGAGCCAACTACAATGAGCAGTTCTTC. Translation: CASSPSPGGANYNEQFF. Based on the CDR3 plus reference TRBV5-1 and TRBJ2-1, the full variable domain is KAGVTQTPRYLIKTRGQQVTLSCSPISGHRSVSWYQQTPGQGLQFLFEYFSETQRNKGNFPGRFSGRQFSNSRSEMNVSTLELGDSALYLCASSPSPGGANYNEQFFGPGTRLTVL.

The CDR3 here is CAISPRNDGGVNEKLFF. The CDR3 DNA reads TGTGCCATCAGCCCTAGGAACGACGGCGGGGTTAATGAAAAACTGTTTTTT. V gene TRBV10-3 combines with J gene TRBJ1-4; no firm D call. The germline V gene has CDR1 ENHRY and CDR2 SYGVKD. Trimming removed 6 bases at V and 4 bases at J, with 21 bases between. CDR3 length: 17 amino acids.

This clone was observed a handful of times. The chain employs TRBV29-1 and TRBJ1-1, with TRBD1 matching over 7 bases. The CDR3 spans 13 residues. Trimming removed 7 bases from V and 5 bases from J; junction bases left unmatched: 10. The V gene's germline CDR1 is SQVTM and CDR2 ANQGSEA. The CDR3 DNA sequence: TGCAGCGGGGAGGAGGGGGCGCGAACTGAAGCTTTCTTT. It translates to CSGEEGARTEAFF. Together with reference TRBV29-1 and TRBJ1-1, the CDR3 gives the full variable domain: SAVISQKPSRDICQRGTSLTIQCQVDSQVTMMFWYRQQPGQSLTLIATANQGSEATYESGFVIDKFPISRPNLTFSTLTVSNMSPEDSSIYLCSGEEGARTEAFFGQGTRLTVV.

The chain combines TRBV7-9 with TRBJ2-5, with a tentative D call TRBD1 (6 bases). Between the trimmed V and J ends, which lost 5 bases and 4 bases, there was a span of 14 bases. Germline CDR1 is SEHNR and CDR2 is FQNEAQ (reference sequence). There are 14 residues in the CDR3. CDR3 in DNA: TGTGCCAGCAGCACCAGGGGTATAGGAGAGACCCAGTACTTC. Translating it yields CASSTRGIGETQYF.

The rearrangement links TRBV6-6 to TRBJ1-2; D may be TRBD1 (6 bases). Trimming removed 7 bases from V and 8 bases from J, with 20 bases in between. Germline CDR1 MNHNY, CDR2 SVGAGI (reference sequence). CDR3 length: 14 residues. CDR3 sequence: CASTMGGRSWGYTF. CDR3 in DNA: TGTGCCAGCACCATGGGGGGGCGGTCTTGGGGCTACACCTTC.

The rearrangement uses TRBV11-2 and TRBJ2-1, with a weak D call TRBD2 (6 bases). Germline CDR1 SGHAT, CDR2 FQNNGV. With 2 bases removed from V and 12 bases from J, the gap between germline ends came to 23 bases. The CDR3 contains 16 residues. The DNA of the CDR3 is TGTGCCAGCAGCTTAAATATGTGGGAGGCGTCCATAGGGCAGTTCTTC. Protein sequence: CASSLNMWEASIGQFF.

The rearrangement joins TRBV9 to TRBJ2-5; D possibly corresponds to TRBD2 (5 bases). The DNA end is a closer match to TRBJ2-7, so the J assignment may be wrong. Germline lookup yields CDR1 SGDLS and CDR2 YYNGEE. The CDR3 extends over 13 amino acids. The CDR3 nucleotides are TGTGCCAGCAGCGTAAGCGCGGGTTACGAGCAGTACTTC. Residues: CASSVSAGYEQYF.

The chain is built from TRBV4-3 and TRBJ2-7; 10 nucleotides line up with TRBD2. The CDR3 runs to 16 residues. Germline V gene data show CDR1 as LGHNA and CDR2 as YSLEER. With 1 base clipped from V and 10 bases from J, the junction kept 13 bases outside the gene matches. DNA of the CDR3: TGCGCCAGCAGCCAAGGCAGTAGTCTAGCGGGAGAACTCCAGTACTTC. This gives the protein CASSQGSSLAGELQYF.

The rearrangement links TRBV7-8 to TRBJ2-7, with TRBD2 identical over 10 bases. The CDR3 has 14 residues. V lost 0 bases, J lost 5 bases, and 1 base stayed unmatched. In germline, CDR1 is SGHVS, CDR2 FQNEAQ. Written as DNA, the CDR3 is TGTGCCAGCAGCTTAGCGGGGACTAGCGACGAGCAGTACTTC. Translation gives CASSLAGTSDEQYF.

The V call is TRBV9, the J call TRBJ2-7; the D gene is possibly TRBD2 (7 bases). CDR1 is SGDLS and CDR2 is YYNGEE in the germline V gene. V gave up 0 bases and J gave up 2 bases, with 12 bases separating them. The CDR3 is 15 residues long. The CDR3 coding sequence is TGTGCCAGCAGCGTAGATTTGCGGGGGCCCTACGAGCAGTACTTC. This encodes CASSVDLRGPYEQYF.

V usage is TRBV13 and J usage is TRBJ2-1; 10 nucleotides match TRBD2. This CDR3 is 16 amino acids long. Germline CDR1 and CDR2: PRHDT and FYEKMQ (reference sequence). V shed 2 bases and J 1 base; nucleotides not matched to a gene: 2. The CDR3 DNA follows: TGTGCCAGCAGCTTATTGGGACTAGCGTCCTACAATGAGCAGTTCTTC. It encodes CASSLLGLASYNEQFF. Complete variable domain (other parts from reference TRBV13 and TRBJ2-1): AAGVIQSPRHLIKEKRETATLKCYPIPRHDTVYWYQQGPGQDPQFLISFYEKMQSDKGSIPDRFSAQQFSDYHSELNMSSLELGDSALYFCASSLLGLASYNEQFFGPGTRLTVL.

The rearrangement links TRBV19 to TRBJ1-1; 7 bases are shared with TRBD1. Losses at the gene ends were 4 bases for V and 4 bases for J; bases not matched to a gene: 21. The CDR3 covers 19 residues. CDR1 is LNHDA, CDR2 SQIVND, per germline (reference sequence). CDR3 sequence: CASSTPPRGSQVLGTEAFF. CDR3 DNA sequence: TGTGCCAGTAGTACCCCGCCCAGGGGGAGTCAAGTGTTGGGCACTGAAGCTTTCTTT.

The chain uses TRBV10-3 and TRBJ2-4, with 9 bases that match TRBD2. The CDR3 covers 16 residues. Losses at the gene ends were 4 bases for V and 3 bases for J; bases not matched to a gene: 7. CDR1 and CDR2 from the germline V gene are ENHRY and SYGVKD. The CDR3, as DNA: TGTGCCATCAGTGGAGATGCGGGAGGGCGCAAAAACATTCAGTACTTC. As protein: CAISGDAGGRKNIQYF.

This clone was recorded only once. The V and J genes are TRBV7-6 and TRBJ1-6; 9 positions match TRBD1. The CDR3 extends over 14 amino acids. Germline V gene data show CDR1 as SGHVS and CDR2 as FNYEAQ. V dropped 5 bases and J dropped 10; count of bases not matched to a gene: 6. The CDR3 DNA is TGTGCCAGCAGCGACCGGACAGGGGAATCACCCCTCCACTTT. Translating gives CASSDRTGESPLHF. Looking up the rest from reference TRBV7-6 and TRBJ1-6 gives the full variable domain: GAGVSQSPRYKVTKRGQDVALRCDPISGHVSLYWYRQALGQGPEFLTYFNYEAQQDKSGLPNDRFSAERPEGSISTLTIQRTEQRDSAMYRCASSDRTGESPLHFGNGTRLTVT.